This entry lists 8 T cell receptor beta chains sequenced from one sample in a study of cytotoxic CD8 clonotypes in ibrutinib-treated CLL. Clones were sequenced by immunoSEQ multiplex PCR, and TCRdb holds only the in-frame ones, with some missing. The sample lists around 140,000 clones; approximately 85% were seen once. The sequences come from PBMCs, collected after 24 months of ibrutinib treatment. These receptors were collected from a human donor with chronic lymphocytic leukemia.

V and J are TRBV28 and TRBJ1-5; the D gene is possibly TRBD1 (6 bases). The germline CDR1 and CDR2 sequences are MDHEN and SYDVKM. The CDR3 length is 13 residues. Trimming removed 3 bases at V and 7 bases at J, with 10 bases between. For the CDR3, the DNA is TGTGCCAGCAGTTTGGGGGCGGGCCAGCCCCAGCATTTT. Translated: CASSLGAGQPQHF.

The chain uses TRBV27 and TRBJ2-5; TRBD1 is a possible D gene (5 bases). CDR1 and CDR2 from the germline V gene are MNHEY and SMNVEV (reference sequence). V was shortened by 3 bases and J by 1 base, with 6 bases between the two germline ends. The CDR3 is 13 residues long. DNA of the CDR3: TGTGCCAGCAGTTTGGGGCCCCAAGAGACCCAGTACTTC. It codes for CASSLGPQETQYF.

The gene calls are TRBV25-1 and TRBJ2-3; the match to TRBD1 covers 9 bases. V dropped 8 bases and J dropped 4; count of bases not matched to a gene: 7. Germline V gene sequence: CDR1 MGHDK, CDR2 SYGVNS. The CDR3 totals 14 residues. The CDR3 protein is CASSNRGPADTQYF. The CDR3 nucleotides read TGTGCCAGCTCAAACAGGGGGCCTGCAGATACGCAGTATTTT.

Here the CDR3 reads CAISQGQVSGNTIYF. CDR3 coding DNA: TGTGCCATCAGCCAAGGACAGGTTTCTGGAAACACCATATATTTT. The chain employs TRBV10-3 and TRBJ1-3; 7 positions match TRBD1. Germline-derived CDR1 and CDR2 are ENHRY and SYGVKD. J lost 1 base, V lost 6 bases, and 6 bases had no gene match. CDR3 length: 15 amino acids.

V gene TRBV7-2 combines with J gene TRBJ2-7; 7 bases fit TRBD2. Trimming cost V 0 bases and J 2 bases; bases outside gene matches: 4. This CDR3 has 15 amino acids. Germline CDR1 SGHTA, CDR2 FQGNSA. The DNA for the CDR3 is TGTGCCAGCAGCTTAGCTAGCGGGTCTACCTACGAGCAGTACTTC. As protein: CASSLASGSTYEQYF.

The chain joins TRBV20-1 to TRBJ2-1, with D perhaps TRBD1 (6 bases). The germline V and J ends were trimmed by 4 bases and 12 bases, with 13 bases remaining between them. Germline lookup yields CDR1 DFQATT and CDR2 SNEGSKA (reference sequence). The CDR3 totals 11 residues. CDR3 DNA sequence: TGCAGTGCTAAGCGAGGGGGTCGGCAGTTCTTC. Translation gives CSAKRGGRQFF.

The chain couples TRBV6-6 to TRBJ2-1; the D gene is possibly TRBD1 (6 bases). Germline assignment: CDR1 MNHNY and CDR2 SVGAGI (reference sequence). V was shortened by 5 bases and J by 5 bases, with 16 bases between the two germline ends. The CDR3 extends over 15 amino acids. CDR3 sequence (DNA): TGTGCCAGCAGTCCACAGGGATCACAGCACAATGAGCAGTTCTTC. It translates to CASSPQGSQHNEQFF.

This chain uses TRBV7-2 with TRBJ2-2; 8 positions agree with TRBD2. Trimming at V came to 7 bases and at J to 6 bases, leaving 10 bases not matched to a gene. Germline V CDR1 and CDR2: SGHTA, FQGNSA. This CDR3 has 15 residues. CDR3 sequence (DNA): TGTGCCAGCACGCCGTCGGGAGGGGCGGCCGGGGAGCTGTTTTTT. This sequence encodes CASTPSGGAAGELFF.